This T cell receptor (beta chain) was found in a study of Tregs in tolerant kidney transplant recipients. V shed 4 bases and J 6 bases; nucleotides not matched to a gene: 10. CDR1 LNHDA and CDR2 SQIVND come from the germline V gene (reference sequence). CDR3 size: 16 residues. Study results and limitations: No direct test of biological reproducibility was done here. Few patients were studied, so findings need validation in larger groups. Antigen-driven expansion was suggested because donor-specific Tregs expanded more than all Tregs in tolerant patients.

Worth noting for this clone: Its target is not known.

The table came from immunoSEQ multiplex PCR; TCRdb's copy has only in-frame clones and leaves some out. The sample shows around 15,000 clones, 53% of them seen only once. FACS sorting followed an approximately six-day coculture of CFSE-labeled recipient PBMCs with irradiated graft donor PBMCs. The input for sequencing was CD4+ T cells from blood cultured with allogeneic cells, taken before the transplant. The chain links TRBV19 to TRBJ2-1, with TRBD1 matching over 9 bases. The source of this sequence is a human patient who received a combined kidney and bone marrow transplant. Written as DNA, the CDR3 is TGTGCCAGTAGTACCTCGGGACAGGGAGCCCTCAATGAGCAGTTCTTC. Translating gives CASSTSGQGALNEQFF.